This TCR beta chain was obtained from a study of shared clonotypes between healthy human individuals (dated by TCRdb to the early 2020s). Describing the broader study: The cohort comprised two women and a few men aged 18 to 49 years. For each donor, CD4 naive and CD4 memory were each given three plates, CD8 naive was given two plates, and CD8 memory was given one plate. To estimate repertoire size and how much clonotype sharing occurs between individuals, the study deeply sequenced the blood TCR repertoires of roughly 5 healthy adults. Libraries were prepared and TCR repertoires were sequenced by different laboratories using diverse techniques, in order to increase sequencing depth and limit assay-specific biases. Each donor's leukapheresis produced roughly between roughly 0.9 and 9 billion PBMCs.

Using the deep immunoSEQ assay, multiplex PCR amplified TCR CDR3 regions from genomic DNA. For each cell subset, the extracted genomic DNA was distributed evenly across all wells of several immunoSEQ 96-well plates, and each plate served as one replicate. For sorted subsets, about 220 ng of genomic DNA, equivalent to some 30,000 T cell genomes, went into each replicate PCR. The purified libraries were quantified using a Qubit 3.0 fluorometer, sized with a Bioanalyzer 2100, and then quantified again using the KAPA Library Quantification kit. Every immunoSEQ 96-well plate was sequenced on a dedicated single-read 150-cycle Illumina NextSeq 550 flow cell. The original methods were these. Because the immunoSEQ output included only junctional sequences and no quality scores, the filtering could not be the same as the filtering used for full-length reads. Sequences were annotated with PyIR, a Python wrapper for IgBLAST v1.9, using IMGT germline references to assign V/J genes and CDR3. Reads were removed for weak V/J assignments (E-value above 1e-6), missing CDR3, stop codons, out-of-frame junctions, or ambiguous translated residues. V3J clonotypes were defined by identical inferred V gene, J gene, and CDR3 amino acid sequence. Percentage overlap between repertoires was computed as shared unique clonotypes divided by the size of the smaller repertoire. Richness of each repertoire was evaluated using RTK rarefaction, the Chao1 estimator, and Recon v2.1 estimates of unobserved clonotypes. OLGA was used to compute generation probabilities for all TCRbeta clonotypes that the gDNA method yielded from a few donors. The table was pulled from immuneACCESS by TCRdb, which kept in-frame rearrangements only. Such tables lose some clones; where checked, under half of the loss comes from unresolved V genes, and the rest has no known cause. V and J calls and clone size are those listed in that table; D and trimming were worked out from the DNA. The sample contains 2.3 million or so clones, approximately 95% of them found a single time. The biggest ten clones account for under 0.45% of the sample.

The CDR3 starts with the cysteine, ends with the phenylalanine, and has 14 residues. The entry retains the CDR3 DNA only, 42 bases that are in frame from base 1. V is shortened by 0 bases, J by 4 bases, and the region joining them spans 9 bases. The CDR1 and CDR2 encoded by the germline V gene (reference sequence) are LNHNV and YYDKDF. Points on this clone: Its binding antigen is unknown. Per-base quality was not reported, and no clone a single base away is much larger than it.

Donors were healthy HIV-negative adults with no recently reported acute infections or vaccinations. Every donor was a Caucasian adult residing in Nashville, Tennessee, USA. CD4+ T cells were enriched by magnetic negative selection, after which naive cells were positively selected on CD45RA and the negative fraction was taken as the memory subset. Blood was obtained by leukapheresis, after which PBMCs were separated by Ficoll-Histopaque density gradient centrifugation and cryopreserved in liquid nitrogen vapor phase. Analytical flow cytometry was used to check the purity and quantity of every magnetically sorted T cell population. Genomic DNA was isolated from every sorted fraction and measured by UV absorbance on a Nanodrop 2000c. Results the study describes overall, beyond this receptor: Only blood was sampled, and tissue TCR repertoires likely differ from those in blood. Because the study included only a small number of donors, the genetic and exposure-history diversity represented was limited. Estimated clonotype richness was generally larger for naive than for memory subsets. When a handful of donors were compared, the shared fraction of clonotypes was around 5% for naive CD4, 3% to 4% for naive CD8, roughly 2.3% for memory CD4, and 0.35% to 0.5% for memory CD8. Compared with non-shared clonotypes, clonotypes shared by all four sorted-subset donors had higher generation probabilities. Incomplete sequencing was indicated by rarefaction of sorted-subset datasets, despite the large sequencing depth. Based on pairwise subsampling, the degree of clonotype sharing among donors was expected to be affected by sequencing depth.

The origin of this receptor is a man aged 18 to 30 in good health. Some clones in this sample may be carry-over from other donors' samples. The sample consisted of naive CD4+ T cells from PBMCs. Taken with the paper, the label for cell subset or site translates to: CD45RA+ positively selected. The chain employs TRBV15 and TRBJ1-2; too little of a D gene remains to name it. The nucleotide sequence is TGTGCCACCAGCAGAGAGGTTACGGCCTATGGCTACACCTTC. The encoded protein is CATSREVTAYGYTF.